This T cell receptor (beta chain) was profiled in a study of beta chain features in type 1 diabetes. General study results and limits: Patients with Type 1 diabetes showed moderately but significantly shorter TCRB CDR3s in all four CD4+ subsets. For TCRB rearrangement, an influence of HLA type remained unresolved here. Among type 1 diabetes patients, VDJ junctions had fewer insertions and more deletions.

What was sequenced were expressed TCRB transcripts, since all of the isolated RNA had been reverse transcribed. The average output of naive, central memory and regulatory T cell samples was approximately 3.7 million reads. Method: immunoSEQ multiplex PCR; TCRdb's copy keeps in-frame clones and lacks some. Of around 360,000 clones listed, roughly 12% are singletons. This clone was counted only a few times. Antigen: not known. Trimming removed 0 bases from V and 5 bases from J, with 10 bases in between. Germline CDR1 SGHAT, CDR2 FQDESV (reference sequence). The CDR3 length is 14 residues. This clonotype was sampled from a woman aged 18 to 35 with type 1 diabetes. The sample comprised naive CD4+ T cells from blood. The chain is built from TRBV11-1 and TRBJ1-1, with D uncertain. The CDR3 loop reads CASSLAQRDTEAFF. CDR3 sequence (DNA): TGTGCCAGCAGCTTAGCCCAGAGGGATACTGAAGCTTTCTTT.